This T cell receptor (beta chain) comes out of a study of blood T cell repertoires in COVID-19. Study-wide background: Samples of COVID-19 (acute and convalescent) were obtained from the United States, Italy and Spain.

Germline-derived CDR1 and CDR2 are MGHRA and YSYEKL. Trimming stripped 0 bases from V and 5 bases from J, with 10 bases between. The CDR3 extends over 14 amino acids. Methods used by the authors: Scientists estimated how many nucleated cells there were by amplifying reference gene primers. Sequencing used immunoSEQ multiplex PCR; TCRdb keeps in-frame clones, though not all of them. V and J calls and clone size come straight from that table; D and trimming were deduced from the DNA. The sample records about 73,000 clones, roughly four fifths being singletons. This clone was counted once. This TCR was sampled from a human donor in a cohort sampled during active COVID-19. Sequenced sample: peripheral blood. The chain joins TRBV4-1 to TRBJ1-2; a possible D gene is TRBD1 (5 bases). The CDR3 spells CASSQEAGKYGYTF. Written as DNA, the CDR3 is TGCGCCAGCAGCCAAGAAGCAGGGAAATATGGCTACACCTTC.